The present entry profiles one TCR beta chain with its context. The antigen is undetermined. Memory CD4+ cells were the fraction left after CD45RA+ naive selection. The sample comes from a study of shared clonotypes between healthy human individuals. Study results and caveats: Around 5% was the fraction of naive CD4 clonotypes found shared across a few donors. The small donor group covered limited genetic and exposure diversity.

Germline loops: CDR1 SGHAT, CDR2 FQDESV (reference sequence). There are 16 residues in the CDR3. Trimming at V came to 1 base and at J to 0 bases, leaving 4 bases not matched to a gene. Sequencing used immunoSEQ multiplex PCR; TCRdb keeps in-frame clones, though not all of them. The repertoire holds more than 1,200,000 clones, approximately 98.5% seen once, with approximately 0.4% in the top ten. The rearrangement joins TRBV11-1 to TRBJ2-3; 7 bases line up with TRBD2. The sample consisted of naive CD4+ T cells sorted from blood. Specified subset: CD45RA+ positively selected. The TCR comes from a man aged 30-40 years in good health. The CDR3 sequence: CASSLGLAASTDTQYF. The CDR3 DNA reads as TGTGCCAGCAGCTTAGGTCTAGCGGCTAGCACAGATACGCAGTATTTT.